Below, 29 T cell receptor beta chains from the same sample are listed, as sequenced in a study of cytomegalovirus exposure and HLA in healthy donors. PCR used 60 Vbeta primers and 13 Jbeta primers. Profiling relied on immunoSEQ multiplex PCR, and the TCRdb table lists in-frame clones only, not all of them. The sample lists roughly 140,000 clones; approximately 83% were seen once. The sample comprised PBMCs. The receptors derive from a man aged 35-49 years in good health and CMV-seropositive.

In its sample, this clone was seen once. The chain combines TRBV30 with TRBJ2-7; 8 positions match TRBD1. The CDR3 is 15 amino acids. Germline V gives CDR1 GTSNPN, CDR2 SVGIG (reference sequence). V was pared by 2 bases and J by 1 base, with 7 bases of the junction left unmatched. CDR3 sequence: CAWSIRGQGSYEQYF. Written as DNA, the CDR3 is TGTGCCTGGAGTATTCGAGGACAGGGTTCCTACGAGCAGTACTTC.

This chain uses TRBV27 with TRBJ1-1; D unresolved. V lost 5 bases and J 4 bases, leaving 11 bases between the germline ends. The CDR3 extends over 13 amino acids. The germline gives CDR1 MNHEY, CDR2 SMNVEV (reference sequence). The CDR3 loop reads CASSVREGTEAFF. Written as DNA, the CDR3 is TGTGCCAGCAGTGTGCGGGAGGGCACTGAAGCTTTCTTT.

The genes are TRBV18 and TRBJ2-5, with TRBD1 matching over 7 bases. The germline V gene has CDR1 KGHSH and CDR2 LQKENI. This CDR3 has 14 residues. V was pared by 2 bases and J by 5 bases, with 5 bases of the junction left unmatched. CDR3 residues: CASSPDRARETQYF. Written as DNA, the CDR3 is TGTGCCAGCTCACCAGACAGGGCGAGGGAGACCCAGTACTTC.

The chain uses TRBV18 and TRBJ1-1; D remains ambiguous. The CDR3 spans 14 residues. Germline assignment: CDR1 KGHSH and CDR2 LQKENI. V lost 1 base and J 5 bases, leaving 11 bases between the germline ends. The CDR3 loop reads CASSPQAELTEAFF. CDR3 bases: TGTGCCAGCTCACCACAGGCGGAACTAACTGAAGCTTTCTTT. The full variable domain, rest sourced from reference TRBV18 and TRBJ1-1, is NAGVMQNPRHLVRRRGQEARLRCSPMKGHSHVYWYRQLPEEGLKFMVYLQKENIIDESGMPKERFSAEFPKEGPSILRIQQVVRGDSAAYFCASSPQAELTEAFFGQGTRLTVV.

This clone was counted only a few times. This chain connects TRBV5-4 to TRBJ1-2; 8 bases agree with TRBD1. V lost 3 bases to trimming and J lost 4 bases; unmatched junction nucleotides: 5. From germline, CDR1 is SGHNT and CDR2 YYREEE (reference sequence). CDR3 length: 14 amino acids. Here the CDR3 DNA reads TGTGCCAGCAGCTGGTACGGGACAGGCTATGGCTACACCTTC. Its translation: CASSWYGTGYGYTF.

This chain connects TRBV5-5 to TRBJ2-3; perhaps TRBD2 as D (6 bases). Germline lookup yields CDR1 SGHKS and CDR2 YYEKEE (reference sequence). This CDR3 is 16 amino acids long. With 3 bases removed from V and 3 bases from J, the gap between germline ends came to 17 bases. CDR3 in amino acids: CASSSGLSHGTDTQYF. CDR3 DNA: TGTGCCAGCAGCTCGGGACTCTCTCACGGGACAGATACGCAGTATTTT.

The rearrangement links TRBV27 to TRBJ2-6; TRBD1 matches at 8 bases. Looked up from germline, CDR1 is MNHEY and CDR2 is SMNVEV (reference sequence). V lost 6 bases to trimming and J lost 4 bases; unmatched junction nucleotides: 5. The CDR3 runs to 15 residues. The CDR3 sequence: CASRSRGPGANVLTF. CDR3 DNA sequence: TGTGCCAGCAGATCCAGGGGGCCCGGGGCCAACGTCCTGACTTTC.

This clone was picked up a small number of times. The chain is built from TRBV14 and TRBJ2-7; TRBD2 might be the D (6 bases). V shed 4 bases and J shed 3 bases, with 19 bases lying between them. CDR1 and CDR2 (germline): SGHDN, FVKESK. The CDR3 totals 16 residues. For the CDR3, the DNA is TGTGCCAGCAGCCGCAAGGGTGGAGGGATGGGCTACGAGCAGTACTTC. The encoded protein is CASSRKGGGMGYEQYF.

About this clone itself: Other DNA sequences in the same sample also yield this CDR3. The gene calls are TRBV9 and TRBJ1-2, with TRBD1 identical over 10 bases. The V segment lost 0 bases and the J segment 3 bases; nucleotides outside the gene matches: 2. Germline loops: CDR1 SGDLS, CDR2 YYNGEE. The CDR3 consists of 15 residues. For the CDR3, the DNA is TGTGCCAGCAGCGTAGGGACAGGGGGACACTATGGCTACACCTTC. Amino acid sequence: CASSVGTGGHYGYTF.

J is TRBJ1-5 and V is TRBV11-2; D is perhaps TRBD1 (5 bases). Germline loops: CDR1 SGHAT, CDR2 FQNNGV. The CDR3 has 17 residues. The V gene lost 1 base and the J gene lost 3 bases, with 16 bases spanning the gap. In DNA form, the CDR3 reads TGTGCCAGCAGCTTAGGTGCGTTTAGGGGTATCAATCAGCCCCAGCATTTT. Translation gives CASSLGAFRGINQPQHF.

The genes are TRBV7-2 and TRBJ1-1; 9 bases fit TRBD1. In germline, CDR1 is SGHTA, CDR2 FQGNSA. This CDR3 is 14 amino acids long. The V and J ends lost 4 bases and 3 bases, in that order; junction bases with no gene match: 3. The DNA of the CDR3 is TGTGCCAGCAGCTCACAGGGGGCCCACACTGAAGCTTTCTTT. Translated, it gives CASSSQGAHTEAFF.

The chain recombines TRBV7-9 with TRBJ1-2; D is perhaps TRBD1 (5 bases). V was cut by 5 bases and J by 1 base, with 17 bases left in between. CDR3 length: 16 residues. Germline CDR1 is SEHNR and CDR2 is FQNEAQ (reference sequence). This chain's CDR3 is CASSRRGGTLNYGYTF. CDR3 bases: TGTGCCAGCAGCCGCCGCGGGGGGACCCTTAACTATGGCTACACCTTC.

This sequence joins TRBV7-9 and TRBJ2-2, with D hard to call. The CDR3 covers 11 residues. Germline V gene sequence: CDR1 SEHNR, CDR2 FQNEAQ (reference sequence). V was shortened by 6 bases and J by 5 bases, with 4 bases between the two germline ends. In nucleotides, the CDR3 is TGTGCCAGCAGTCTGACCGGGGAGCTGTTTTTT. Its translation: CASSLTGELFF.

This clone was seen just once. The chain is built from TRBV4-2 and TRBJ2-3; 7 bases map to TRBD2. The trim removed 1 base at V and 0 bases at J, leaving 1 base unmatched. This CDR3 is 15 amino acids long. Per the germline V gene, CDR1 is LGHNA and CDR2 is YNFKEQ. This chain's CDR3 is CASSQGGSSTDTQYF. The CDR3 region has the DNA TGTGCCAGCAGCCAAGGCGGGAGTAGCACAGATACGCAGTATTTT.

The V and J genes are TRBV5-1 and TRBJ2-5; 10 positions agree with TRBD2. Germline trimming cut 6 bases from V and 4 bases from J; bases unmatched to any gene: 15. Per the germline V gene, CDR1 is SGHRS and CDR2 is YFSETQ. The CDR3 length is 17 residues. Here the CDR3 reads CASKPLPSGSWGETQYF. The CDR3 DNA reads as TGCGCCAGCAAACCCCTCCCTAGCGGGAGTTGGGGAGAGACCCAGTACTTC.

Turning to this clone: The sample contains more than one DNA sequence encoding this CDR3. This chain connects TRBV18 to TRBJ2-2; possibly TRBD1 for D (6 bases). The V end lost 2 bases, the J end lost 2 bases, and 9 bases lay between the germline ends. The CDR3 sequence is 15 residues long. Germline V gene data show CDR1 as KGHSH and CDR2 as LQKENI. The CDR3 reads CASSPRTANTGELFF. The CDR3, as DNA: TGTGCCAGCTCACCAAGGACAGCCAACACCGGGGAGCTGTTTTTT.

The rearrangement links TRBV6-6 to TRBJ2-7; TRBD1 matches at 9 bases. The CDR3 totals 16 residues. The V segment lost 6 bases and the J segment 5 bases; nucleotides outside the gene matches: 14. Germline CDR1 and CDR2: MNHNY and SVGAGI (reference sequence). As DNA, the CDR3 is TGTGCCAGCAGACCATACCGGGACAGGGATGTGAACGAGCAGTACTTC. It codes for CASRPYRDRDVNEQYF.

CDR3 bases: TGCAGCGTTGAGGGAGGACAGGGGGGGTTTGACGGCTACACCTTC. It yields the protein CSVEGGQGGFDGYTF. This chain joins TRBV29-1 and TRBJ1-2; 10 bases align to TRBD1. V gave up 3 bases and J gave up 8 bases; unmatched junction bases: 12. CDR3 length equals 15 residues. Germline V gives CDR1 SQVTM, CDR2 ANQGSEA.

The V and J genes are TRBV10-2 and TRBJ2-7; the match to TRBD2 covers 7 bases. V was clipped by 8 bases and J by 4 bases; unmatched bases: 8. The CDR3 spans 13 residues. Germline assignment: CDR1 WSHSY and CDR2 SAAADI. The CDR3 loop is CASQRDWGYEQYF. In nucleotides, the CDR3 is TGCGCCAGCCAGCGGGACTGGGGGTACGAGCAGTACTTC.

The rearrangement joins TRBV7-2 to TRBJ1-6; D possibly corresponds to TRBD1 (5 bases). This CDR3 contains 15 residues. V lost 1 base and J 10 bases, leaving 14 bases between the germline ends. Per germline, CDR1 SGHTA and CDR2 FQGNSA. The chain's CDR3 is CASSLGVRVISPLHF. The CDR3 DNA follows: TGTGCCAGCAGCTTAGGGGTCAGGGTGATATCACCCCTCCACTTT.

The V call is TRBV6-6, the J call TRBJ1-2; tentative D call: TRBD1 (6 bases). The CDR3 runs 13 residues. Germline CDR1 and CDR2: MNHNY and SVGAGI (reference sequence). V dropped 5 bases and J dropped 6 bases, with 13 bases sitting between them. CDR3 sequence (DNA): TGTGCCAGCAGTGCCACAGGGAGCCATGGCTACACCTTC. Translation gives CASSATGSHGYTF.

V is TRBV7-6 and J is TRBJ2-1; TRBD2 aligns across 8 bases. Trimming removed 5 bases from V and 6 bases from J; junction bases left unmatched: 9. The CDR3 is 15 residues long. Germline V gene data show CDR1 as SGHVS and CDR2 as FNYEAQ. The CDR3 protein is CASSPGTSGFNEQFF. The DNA of the CDR3 is TGTGCCAGCAGCCCCGGGACTAGTGGATTCAATGAGCAGTTCTTC.

The CDR3 nucleotides are TGTGCCAGCAGTTTCCTGGAGGGTTCCGAGCAGTACTTC. Translation gives CASSFLEGSEQYF. The gene calls are TRBV5-4 and TRBJ2-7; possibly TRBD2 for D (6 bases). V dropped 5 bases and J dropped 6 bases, with 15 bases sitting between them. Germline values: CDR1 SGHNT, CDR2 YYREEE (reference sequence). The length of the CDR3 is 13 residues.

The CDR3, as DNA: TGTGCCAGCAGTTACTCGGCGGGACCAGACGCGCAGTATTTT. As protein: CASSYSAGPDAQYF. The rearrangement joins TRBV6-5 to TRBJ2-3; maybe TRBD2 (6 bases). Trimming shortened V by 0 bases and J by 10 bases, and 14 bases separated the two germline ends. Germline V gene sequence: CDR1 MNHEY, CDR2 SVGAGI. CDR3 length: 14 amino acids.

The chain couples TRBV2 to TRBJ1-1; TRBD1 agrees at 7 bases. CDR1 is SNHLY and CDR2 is FYNNEI in the germline V gene. The V gene end was trimmed by 9 bases and the J gene end by 3 bases; junction bases not matched to a gene: 7. The CDR3 totals 13 residues. The CDR3 sequence is CASQQGVYTEAFF. CDR3 bases: TGTGCCAGTCAGCAGGGGGTTTACACTGAAGCTTTCTTT.

CDR3 protein: CASSPAGSYEQYF. The CDR3 bases are TGTGCCAGCAGCCCAGCGGGTAGCTACGAGCAGTACTTC. The chain couples TRBV11-2 to TRBJ2-5, with D possibly being TRBD2 (6 bases). The J call may not be correct, given that the DNA end is closer to TRBJ2-7. The CDR3 loop spans 13 amino acids. CDR1 SGHAT and CDR2 FQNNGV come from the germline V gene.

This clone has just a few counts. The chain couples TRBV4-1 to TRBJ1-1; 7 positions agree with TRBD1. The CDR3 spans 20 residues. Germline V gene lookup returns CDR1 MGHRA and CDR2 YSYEKL. The J segment lost 4 bases and the V segment lost 3 bases, leaving 23 bases of the junction unmatched. CDR3 DNA: TGCGCCAGCAGCCACGTGTTCCGACAGGGTCTAACGAAACGCGGCACTGAAGCTTTCTTT. The encoded protein is CASSHVFRQGLTKRGTEAFF.

The chain links TRBV6-5 to TRBJ1-2, with 7 bases aligning to TRBD1. Trimming cost V 6 bases and J 4 bases; bases outside gene matches: 8. The CDR3 contains 14 residues. Germline V gene lookup returns CDR1 MNHEY and CDR2 SVGAGI. The CDR3, as DNA: TGTGCCAGCAGGACAGGGTGGAGGGCCTATGGCTACACCTTC. It translates to CASRTGWRAYGYTF.

The chain recombines TRBV6-1 with TRBJ2-1; 9 positions match TRBD1. V lost 7 bases and J lost 0; bases outside the gene matches: 4. This CDR3 comprises 15 residues. Germline lookup yields CDR1 MNHNS and CDR2 SASEGT. This chain's CDR3 is CASITDRGSYNEQFF. The CDR3 coding sequence is TGTGCCAGCATTACGGACAGGGGCTCCTACAATGAGCAGTTCTTC.